This paragraph covers one TCR beta chain sequence. Its antigen is as yet unknown. The germline V gene has CDR1 MNHNS and CDR2 SASEGT. Trimming left V 6 bases short and J 4 bases short, with 15 bases between. The CDR3 extends over 15 amino acids. This specimen comes from a study of response to subunit inactivated influenza vaccine. General study points: It was the authors' suggestion that each seasonal influenza vaccination recruits few new T cells.

TCRdb itself ran the RT-PCR reads through MiXCR, one entry per CDR3 protein. The table has about 160,000 distinct CDR3 sequences, roughly a tenth seen once; the top ten hold roughly an eighth. Sequenced material: non-naive T cells sorted from PBMCs, taken more than 35 days after vaccination. The chain recombines TRBV6-1 with TRBJ1-4, with a possible D match to TRBD1 (6 bases). The receptor's source is a man between 45 and 60 years old who received an inactivated influenza vaccine. Written as DNA, the CDR3 is TGTGCCAGCAGCCAGAACAGGGCCGGTAATGAAAAACTGTTTTTT. Translation: CASSQNRAGNEKLFF.